This entry lists 18 T cell receptor beta chains sequenced from one sample in a study of shared clonotypes between healthy human individuals. Clones were sequenced by immunoSEQ multiplex PCR, and TCRdb holds only the in-frame ones, with some missing. The data hold 2 million to 2.5 million clones, with 85% to 95% observed a single time. Input material: naive CD4+ T cells sorted from blood. The sample's subset: CD45RA+ positively selected. These receptors all stem from a young man in good health.

V is TRBV28 and J is TRBJ2-5, with 8 bases identical to TRBD2. The CDR3 runs 16 residues. After removal of 3 bases from V and 0 bases from J, the junction contained 6 bases not matched to a gene. Germline loops: CDR1 MDHEN, CDR2 SYDVKM. CDR3 protein: CASSLGGGTYQETQYF. CDR3 in DNA: TGTGCCAGCAGTTTGGGCGGGGGGACGTACCAAGAGACCCAGTACTTC.

The CDR3 sequence is CASTERTLGDYGYTF. The CDR3 DNA follows: TGTGCCAGCACCGAGAGGACACTGGGGGACTATGGCTACACCTTC. This chain joins TRBV7-9 and TRBJ1-2; D perhaps matches TRBD1 (5 bases). From germline, CDR1 is SEHNR and CDR2 FQNEAQ (reference sequence). V lost 7 bases and J 3 bases, leaving 18 bases between the germline ends. CDR3 size: 15 residues.

The V gene is TRBV6-5, the J gene TRBJ1-4; the D gene is possibly TRBD1 (6 bases). Deletions cut 8 bases from V and 4 bases from J, with 14 bases between. The germline V gene has CDR1 MNHEY and CDR2 SVGAGI. The CDR3 runs to 14 residues. This chain's CDR3 is CASRGGQFNEKLFF. Here the CDR3 DNA reads TGTGCCAGCCGCGGAGGACAGTTTAATGAAAAACTGTTTTTT.

The CDR3 coding sequence is TGTGCCAGCAGCGTAGGACAGGAAGAGACCCAGTACTTC. This encodes CASSVGQEETQYF. The chain couples TRBV9 to TRBJ2-5; D might be TRBD1 (6 bases). Per the germline V gene, CDR1 is SGDLS and CDR2 is YYNGEE. The CDR3 has 13 residues. V was pared by 0 bases and J by 3 bases, with 6 bases between.

The rearrangement links TRBV5-6 to TRBJ1-2; D remains ambiguous. The CDR3 runs to 14 residues. V was clipped by 0 bases and J by 2 bases, with 8 bases between them. The germline CDR1 and CDR2 sequences are SGHDT and YYEEEE. The CDR3 loop reads CASSLAPENYGYTF. CDR3 DNA sequence: TGTGCCAGCAGCTTGGCCCCAGAGAACTATGGCTACACCTTC.

This clone is a singleton in its sample. V gene TRBV4-1 combines with J gene TRBJ2-7, with 11 bases fitting TRBD2. CDR3 length: 15 residues. Trimming cost V 3 bases and J 3 bases; bases outside gene matches: 4. Germline CDR1 is MGHRA and CDR2 is YSYEKL. CDR3 DNA sequence: TGCGCCAGCAGCCAGACGACTAGCGGGGTCTACGAGCAGTACTTC. This codes for CASSQTTSGVYEQYF.

The CDR3, as DNA: TGTGCCAGCAGCGTAGGTCTGTCGAACGCAGATACGCAGTATTTT. This translates into CASSVGLSNADTQYF. The rearrangement links TRBV9 to TRBJ2-3; D remains ambiguous. This CDR3 comprises 15 residues. CDR1 SGDLS and CDR2 YYNGEE come from the germline V gene. Trimming left V 0 bases short and J 4 bases short, with 12 bases between.

The V call is TRBV6-5, the J call TRBJ2-3; D is perhaps TRBD2 (6 bases). This CDR3 has 12 residues. The germline V gene has CDR1 MNHEY and CDR2 SVGAGI. Between the trimmed V and J ends, which lost 9 bases and 4 bases, there was a span of 11 bases. The CDR3 reads CASLGTADTQYF. The CDR3 coding sequence is TGTGCCAGTCTTGGGACTGCAGATACGCAGTATTTT.

A few counts support this clone. The genes are TRBV28 and TRBJ1-6, with D uncertain. With 8 bases removed from V and 6 bases from J, the gap between germline ends came to 8 bases. The CDR3 consists of 12 residues. Germline V gene sequence: CDR1 MDHEN, CDR2 SYDVKM. The CDR3 nucleotides are TGTGCCAGCGAACAGCTTAATTCACCCCTCCACTTT. This encodes CASEQLNSPLHF.

The CDR3 DNA sequence: TGTGCCAGCAGTGCCGGACAGGGGACCACCGGGGAGCTGTTTTTT. It codes for CASSAGQGTTGELFF. The rearrangement links TRBV6-6 to TRBJ2-2, with 9 positions matching TRBD1. The V gene end was trimmed by 5 bases and the J gene end by 4 bases; junction bases not matched to a gene: 5. Germline V lookup: CDR1 MNHNY, CDR2 SVGAGI (reference sequence). The CDR3 extends over 15 amino acids.

The J gene is TRBJ2-5, the V gene TRBV2, with 8 bases matching TRBD2. The J segment lost 2 bases and the V segment lost 1 base, leaving 6 bases of the junction unmatched. This CDR3 is 16 amino acids long. CDR1 SNHLY and CDR2 FYNNEI come from the germline V gene. This CDR3 is CASSEEVVAGQETQYF. Here the CDR3 DNA reads TGTGCCAGCAGTGAAGAGGTGGTAGCGGGGCAAGAGACCCAGTACTTC.

V is TRBV5-1 and J is TRBJ1-2; tentative D call: TRBD1 (5 bases). Trimming left V 4 bases short and J 8 bases short, with 21 bases between. Germline CDR1 reads SGHRS; CDR2 reads YFSETQ. The CDR3 is 15 amino acids. The CDR3 coding sequence is TGCGCCAGCAGCCGAGCCCGGGGGGACTACTCCGGCTACACCTTC. Translated, it gives CASSRARGDYSGYTF.

The V gene is TRBV10-3, the J gene TRBJ2-5; 7 bases map to TRBD1. From germline, CDR1 is ENHRY and CDR2 SYGVKD. V lost 8 bases and J lost 1; bases outside the gene matches: 4. This CDR3 region has 13 residues. CDR3 loop: CAIGRTGQETQYF. The CDR3 region has the DNA TGTGCCATCGGAAGGACAGGCCAAGAGACCCAGTACTTC.

V and J are TRBV19 and TRBJ1-2; 7 bases align to TRBD1. In germline, CDR1 is LNHDA, CDR2 SQIVND (reference sequence). With 3 bases clipped from V and 2 bases from J, the junction kept 0 bases outside the gene matches. This CDR3 spans 13 amino acids. The CDR3, as DNA: TGTGCCAGTAGTATGGGACAGAACTATGGCTACACCTTC. It yields the protein CASSMGQNYGYTF.

The chain's CDR3 is CASDVQKQETQYF. The DNA for the CDR3 is TGTGCCAGCGACGTGCAGAAGCAAGAGACCCAGTACTTC. This chain connects TRBV2 to TRBJ2-5; D remains ambiguous. V lost 8 bases and J lost 2, with 12 bases in between. This CDR3 contains 13 residues. The V gene's germline CDR1 is SNHLY and CDR2 FYNNEI.

This clone was seen just once. The DNA for the CDR3 is TGTGCCAGTAGTATCGCTGGGGGGACTTACCATTCCTACGAGCAGTACTTC. Amino acids: CASSIAGGTYHSYEQYF. The chain uses TRBV19 and TRBJ2-7; D is possibly TRBD2 (6 bases). The CDR3 consists of 17 residues. CDR1 and CDR2 (germline): LNHDA, SQIVND (reference sequence). The V end was cut by 3 bases, the J end by 1 base, with 19 bases between. The entire variable domain, with the rest obtained from reference TRBV19 and TRBJ2-7, is as follows: DGGITQSPKYLFRKEGQNVTLSCEQNLNHDAMYWYRQDPGQGLRLIYYSQIVNDFQKGDIAEGYSVSREKKESFPLTVTSAQKNPTAFYLCASSIAGGTYHSYEQYFGPGTRLTVT.

A note on this clone: The same CDR3 can be traced to other DNA sequences in this sample. This chain connects TRBV5-1 to TRBJ2-7, with D possibly called TRBD1 or TRBD2 (5 bases each). Trimming stripped 4 bases from V and 2 bases from J, with 10 bases between. The length of the CDR3 is 13 residues. Germline V lookup: CDR1 SGHRS, CDR2 YFSETQ. In nucleotides, the CDR3 is TGCGCCAGCAGCCTCGGGGCAGCCTACGAGCAGTACTTC. Its translation: CASSLGAAYEQYF.

The chain combines TRBV7-2 with TRBJ1-3; D not certain. CDR1 is SGHTA, CDR2 FQGNSA, per germline. V lost 1 base and J lost 2, with 3 bases in between. This CDR3 comprises 13 residues. The CDR3 is CASSLGPGNTIYF. The CDR3 DNA reads as TGTGCCAGCAGCTTAGGCCCTGGAAACACCATATATTTT.